The rows below give T cell receptor beta chains drawn from one sample of a study of response to subunit inactivated influenza vaccine. TCRdb recomputed calls from the RT-PCR reads with MiXCR, one row per CDR3 protein. The repertoire includes around 570,000 distinct CDR3 sequences, approximately 11% of them detected once, and 9.5% to 11% sits in the top ten. The sample also formed part of further work on T cells expressing NK-cell markers.

Material: PBMCs from blood, obtained on the day of vaccination. Every receptor here comes from a man between 45 and 60 years old who received an inactivated influenza vaccine. Each CDR3 is given with its conserved first and last residue. A D gene is named only where the DNA matches it firmly. The size field is filled for only some rows; it gives once, few, many or a size class.

d_call	v_call	clone_size	j_call	cdr3_aa	cdr3_nt
-	TRBV7-9	few	TRBJ1-3	CASSPRQSASGNTIYF	TGTGCCAGCAGCCCTAGACAGTCCGCCTCTGGAAACACCATATATTTT
-	TRBV12-3/TRBV12-4	many	TRBJ2-5	CASRLDRFQETQYF	TGTGCCAGCAGACTGGACAGATTCCAAGAGACCCAGTACTTC
-	TRBV11-2	-	TRBJ2-7	CARTSRGLDYEQYF	TGTGCCAGGACGAGTCGGGGGCTGGACTACGAGCAGTACTTC
TRBD1	TRBV29-1	many	TRBJ1-1	CSVGPDRGTTNTEAFF	TGCAGCGTCGGTCCTGACAGGGGGACAACGAACACTGAAGCTTTCTTT
TRBD1	TRBV10-3	many	TRBJ1-5	CAISEWTGKPQHF	TGTGCCATCAGTGAGTGGACAGGGAAGCCCCAGCATTTT
TRBD2	TRBV12-3/TRBV12-4	-	TRBJ2-7	CASSFRSGTSGTYEQYF	TGTGCCAGCAGTTTTCGAAGCGGGACTAGCGGAACCTACGAGCAGTACTTC
-	TRBV29-1	few	TRBJ2-1	CSVPGNNEQFF	TGCAGCGTTCCGGGAAACAATGAGCAGTTCTTC
TRBD2	TRBV4-3	many	TRBJ2-7	CASSHSAGIGYEQYF	TGCGCCAGCAGCCATTCAGCGGGGATTGGCTACGAGCAGTACTTC
-	TRBV4-3	-	TRBJ1-1	CASSQDSMNTEAFF	TGCGCCAGCAGCCAAGATTCTATGAACACTGAAGCTTTCTTT
TRBD2	TRBV7-2	many	TRBJ2-5	CASSLRTSGGQKETQYF	TGTGCCAGCAGCTTAAGGACTAGCGGGGGCCAAAAAGAGACCCAGTACTTC
TRBD2	TRBV20-1	many	TRBJ2-4	CSARGTSGRFAKNIQYF	TGCAGTGCTAGGGGGACTAGCGGGAGGTTTGCCAAAAACATTCAGTACTTC
-	TRBV6-1	few	TRBJ2-7	CASSEGTSRNSYEQYF	TGTGCCAGCAGTGAGGGGACAAGCCGAAACTCCTACGAGCAGTACTTC
-	TRBV18	-	TRBJ2-2	CASSPRPGASTGELFF	TGTGCCAGCTCACCACGTCCGGGGGCCAGCACCGGGGAGCTGTTTTTT
-	TRBV20-1	many	TRBJ2-1	CSARDPSLGMQFF	TGCAGTGCTAGAGATCCATCGTTGGGTATGCAGTTCTTC
-	TRBV20-1	-	TRBJ2-3	CSALVRGGSADTQYF	TGCAGTGCCCTTGTAAGGGGGGGCAGTGCAGATACGCAGTATTTT
-	TRBV27	few	TRBJ2-1	CASTPVGTMGEFSYNEQFF	TGTGCCAGCACCCCCGTGGGGACGATGGGGGAGTTCTCCTACAATGAGCAGTTCTTC
TRBD1	TRBV20-1	few	TRBJ2-2	CSARDQGAGVAGELFF	TGCAGTGCTAGAGATCAGGGGGCGGGCGTTGCCGGGGAGCTGTTTTTT
-	TRBV5-6	few	TRBJ1-3	CASSPGGGGTGNTIYF	TGTGCCAGCAGCCCTGGAGGTGGGGGAACTGGAAACACCATATATTTT
TRBD1	TRBV7-9	-	TRBJ2-1	CASSVPGQPYNEQFF	TGTGCCAGCAGCGTTCCGGGACAGCCTTACAATGAGCAGTTCTTC
-	TRBV12-3/TRBV12-4	many	TRBJ1-5	CASSPGGMGNQPQHF	TGTGCCAGCAGCCCCGGCGGAATGGGCAATCAGCCCCAGCATTTT
-	TRBV11-1	few	TRBJ2-1	CASSLGLGIASSYNEQFF	TGTGCCAGCAGCTTAGGATTAGGCATAGCGAGTTCCTACAATGAGCAGTTCTTC
-	TRBV5-1	-	TRBJ1-1	CASSPRGTDTEAFF	TGCGCCAGCAGCCCCAGGGGAACGGACACTGAAGCTTTCTTT
TRBD2	TRBV12-3/TRBV12-4	few	TRBJ2-1	CASSLGSGSVEQFF	TGTGCCAGCAGTTTGGGTAGCGGGAGTGTTGAGCAGTTCTTC
-	TRBV5-1	many	TRBJ2-1	CASSSNYNEQFF	TGCGCCAGCAGCTCGAACTACAATGAGCAGTTCTTC
TRBD1	TRBV12-3/TRBV12-4	-	TRBJ2-5	CASRGTGGTQETQYF	TGTGCCAGCAGAGGGACAGGGGGCACTCAAGAGACCCAGTACTTC
-	TRBV27	few	TRBJ1-5	CATSMGVNQPQHF	TGTGCCACCAGTATGGGGGTCAATCAGCCCCAGCATTTT
-	TRBV6-1	many	TRBJ2-7	CASSRGPIYEQYF	TGTGCCAGCAGCCGCGGACCTATCTACGAGCAGTACTTC
TRBD1	TRBV5-1	many	TRBJ2-3	CASSRTGSSTDTQYF	TGCGCCAGCAGCCGGACAGGCTCTAGCACAGATACGCAGTATTTT
-	TRBV12-3/TRBV12-4	-	TRBJ2-6	CASSSGVFSGANVLTF	TGTGCCAGCAGTTCAGGGGTATTCTCTGGGGCCAACGTCCTGACTTTC
TRBD2	TRBV2	few	TRBJ2-2	CASGAQRGGTGELFF	TGTGCCAGCGGGGCCCAGCGGGGGGGTACCGGGGAGCTGTTTTTT
TRBD1	TRBV29-1	-	TRBJ2-2	CSAQRQGDVGELFF	TGCAGCGCCCAAAGACAGGGGGACGTCGGGGAGCTGTTTTTT
-	TRBV20-1	-	TRBJ2-7	CSARSRGESLSYEQYF	TGCAGTGCTAGATCCAGAGGGGAGTCCCTTTCCTACGAGCAGTACTTC
-	TRBV2	once	TRBJ2-3	CASSADSSTDTQYF	TGTGCCAGCAGTGCGGATTCTAGCACAGATACGCAGTATTTT
-	TRBV21-1	-	TRBJ2-3	CAPLHPGLASDTQYF	TGTGCCCCACTTCATCCGGGACTAGCTTCGGATACGCAGTATTTT
TRBD1	TRBV3-1	few	TRBJ2-3	CASSQVVDRASTDTQYF	TGTGCCAGCAGCCAAGTAGTCGACAGGGCGAGCACAGATACGCAGTATTTT
TRBD2	TRBV12-3/TRBV12-4	few	TRBJ2-1	CASSMLAGGLSSYNEQFF	TGTGCCAGCAGTATGCTAGCGGGGGGGCTTAGCTCCTACAATGAGCAGTTCTTC
-	TRBV5-5	few	TRBJ2-2	CASSWGTPGELFF	TGTGCCAGCAGCTGGGGGACCCCCGGGGAGCTGTTTTTT
-	TRBV28	many	TRBJ2-3	CASLGRSEGEFTDTQYF	TGTGCCAGCCTCGGGAGATCTGAGGGGGAATTCACAGATACGCAGTATTTT
TRBD2	TRBV6-4	many	TRBJ2-3	CASGRSLAGSDTQYF	TGTGCCAGCGGCCGTTCCCTAGCGGGTTCAGATACGCAGTATTTT
-	TRBV6-2/TRBV6-3	few	TRBJ2-2	CASSYENRPSEQLFF	TGTGCCAGCAGTTACGAAAACAGGCCCAGCGAGCAGCTGTTTTTT
TRBD2	TRBV5-1	many	TRBJ2-7	CASSVTPGLADEQYF	TGCGCCAGCAGCGTGACACCGGGACTAGCAGACGAGCAGTACTTC
-	TRBV27	-	TRBJ2-1	CASRLGLAPYNEQFF	TGTGCCAGCAGACTAGGACTGGCCCCCTACAATGAGCAGTTCTTC
-	TRBV15	few	TRBJ1-5	CATSREDPVEPQHF	TGTGCCACCAGCAGAGAGGACCCTGTAGAGCCCCAGCATTTT
-	TRBV5-1	few	TRBJ2-3	CASRSIENTQYF	TGCGCCAGCAGATCCATAGAGAATACGCAGTATTTT
-	TRBV19	many	TRBJ2-1	CASSPPYNEQFF	TGTGCCAGTAGTCCCCCTTACAATGAGCAGTTCTTC
-	TRBV6-2/TRBV6-3	few	TRBJ2-1	CASTSAGFFVEQFF	TGTGCCAGCACTAGTGCGGGATTCTTTGTTGAGCAGTTCTTC
-	TRBV7-9	few	TRBJ2-7	CASSPLRDLSYEQYF	TGTGCCAGCAGCCCCCTCAGGGACCTCTCCTACGAGCAGTACTTC
-	TRBV7-9	-	TRBJ2-1	CASSSSSDWNNEQFF	TGTGCCAGCAGCTCATCTTCGGACTGGAACAATGAGCAGTTCTTC
TRBD1	TRBV28	-	TRBJ1-2	CASLRDRENGYTF	TGTGCCAGCCTTAGGGACAGGGAGAATGGCTACACCTTC
-	TRBV2	-	TRBJ2-7	CASRGGLPLSDEQYF	TGTGCCAGCAGGGGGGGACTCCCCCTAAGCGACGAGCAGTACTTC
-	TRBV7-8	-	TRBJ2-1	CASSLGGIGGNEQFF	TGTGCCAGCAGCTTAGGAGGGATCGGGGGCAATGAGCAGTTCTTC
TRBD2	TRBV27	few	TRBJ2-1	CASATLAGMLNEQFF	TGTGCCAGCGCAACTCTAGCGGGGATGTTGAATGAGCAGTTCTTC
-	TRBV6-2/TRBV6-3	few	TRBJ2-5	CASSPPRGLRAETQYF	TGTGCCAGCAGCCCCCCACGGGGTCTTCGGGCAGAGACCCAGTACTTC